This entry lists 21 T cell receptor beta chains sequenced from one sample in a study of beta chain features in type 1 diabetes. These receptors' antigens are unknown. Sequencing targeted expressed TCRB transcripts, as all isolated RNA had been reverse transcribed. Libraries were prepared by immunoSEQ multiplex PCR; TCRdb keeps only in-frame clonotypes and omits some of them. The sample lists 600,000 or so clones; around 15% were seen once. Study observations and caveats: TCRB CDR3s were moderately but significantly shorter in Type 1 diabetes patients in all four CD4+ subsets.

Sequencing used naive CD4+ T cells from blood. These receptor sequences come from a man younger than 35 with type 1 diabetes.

This clone was observed a handful of times. The chain combines TRBV29-1 with TRBJ1-2; D is uncertain. This CDR3 has 11 amino acids. Germline values: CDR1 SQVTM, CDR2 ANQGSEA. Trimming shortened V by 7 bases and J by 5 bases, and 11 bases separated the two germline ends. The CDR3 nucleotides read TGCAGCGCCGGGTCGAATTATGGCTACACCTTC. It encodes CSAGSNYGYTF. The variable domain in full, completed from reference TRBV29-1 and TRBJ1-2, reads SAVISQKPSRDICQRGTSLTIQCQVDSQVTMMFWYRQQPGQSLTLIATANQGSEATYESGFVIDKFPISRPNLTFSTLTVSNMSPEDSSIYLCSAGSNYGYTFGSGTRLTVV.

This chain links TRBV28 with TRBJ2-5, with a tentative D call TRBD1 (8 bases). V dropped 1 base and J dropped 4 bases, with 19 bases sitting between them. The CDR3 is 17 amino acids. Germline assignment: CDR1 MDHEN and CDR2 SYDVKM. The CDR3 region has the DNA TGTGCCAGCAGTTTATTCCCGACAGGGGAGGGGACAGAGACCCAGTACTTC. It translates to CASSLFPTGEGTETQYF.

This clone has only a few counts. The rearrangement uses TRBV2 and TRBJ1-1; D ambiguous. The length of the CDR3 is 13 residues. Trimming cost V 0 bases and J 3 bases, with 5 bases left between them. CDR1 and CDR2 (germline): SNHLY, FYNNEI. The CDR3 nucleotides are TGTGCCAGCAGTGAAGCTCCTGACACTGAAGCTTTCTTT. Translation gives CASSEAPDTEAFF.

This chain uses TRBV30 with TRBJ1-2, with D unresolved. Germline CDR1 and CDR2: GTSNPN and SVGIG (reference sequence). The CDR3 is 14 amino acids. V lost 0 bases to trimming and J lost 9 bases, with 17 bases between them. The CDR3: CAWSVWGIVRRYTF. CDR3 DNA sequence: TGTGCCTGGAGTGTTTGGGGTATCGTTCGTCGCTACACCTTC.

The genes are TRBV29-1 and TRBJ1-1; D unclear. V lost 6 bases and J 0 bases, leaving 8 bases between the germline ends. Looked up from germline, CDR1 is SQVTM and CDR2 is ANQGSEA. The CDR3 spans 12 residues. The CDR3 spells CSVTKVNTEAFF. The CDR3 DNA reads TGCAGCGTCACGAAAGTGAACACTGAAGCTTTCTTT. Filled out from reference TRBV29-1 and TRBJ1-1, the complete variable domain reads SAVISQKPSRDICQRGTSLTIQCQVDSQVTMMFWYRQQPGQSLTLIATANQGSEATYESGFVIDKFPISRPNLTFSTLTVSNMSPEDSSIYLCSVTKVNTEAFFGQGTRLTVV.

For the CDR3, the DNA is TGTGCCAGCAGAACAGGCTTCACAGATACGCAGTATTTT. Protein product: CASRTGFTDTQYF. The chain is built from TRBV25-1 and TRBJ2-3; D is possibly TRBD1 (5 bases). V was pared by 6 bases and J by 2 bases, with 9 bases between. Germline V CDR1 and CDR2: MGHDK, SYGVNS. This CDR3 is built from 13 residues.

The genes are TRBV11-2 and TRBJ2-2; possibly TRBD2 for D (6 bases). Trimming took off 7 bases at V and 2 bases at J, with 17 bases between the two ends. Germline CDR1 reads SGHAT; CDR2 reads FQNNGV. The CDR3 runs 16 residues. In DNA, the CDR3 is TGTGCCAGCAACATACTAGCAGAATTAAACACCGGGGAGCTGTTTTTT. It translates to CASNILAELNTGELFF.

This clone was counted between two and nine times. Additional DNA sequences in this sample encode the identical CDR3. V gene TRBV12-5 combines with J gene TRBJ2-2; D unclear. The germline gives CDR1 LGHNT, CDR2 FRNRAP. V was pared by 6 bases and J by 2 bases, with 4 bases between. This CDR3 is built from 12 residues. CDR3 nucleotide sequence: TGTGCTAGTGGCTCTAACACCGGGGAGCTGTTTTTT. It specifies CASGSNTGELFF.

In nucleotides, the CDR3 is TGCAGCGCCGTGACAGGGGATACAACTAATGAAAAACTGTTTTTT. This translates into CSAVTGDTTNEKLFF. This rearrangement joins TRBV29-1 to TRBJ1-4; 8 nucleotides line up with TRBD1. CDR3 length: 15 residues. The germline CDR1 and CDR2 sequences are SQVTM and ANQGSEA. The J segment lost 0 bases and the V segment lost 7 bases, leaving 7 bases of the junction unmatched.

The chain uses TRBV5-1 and TRBJ1-5, with D possibly matching TRBD1 (5 bases). Germline V gene data show CDR1 as SGHRS and CDR2 as YFSETQ. The CDR3 extends over 14 amino acids. The ends were cut back, 4 bases at V and 5 bases at J, with 13 bases in the middle. The CDR3 region has the DNA TGCGCCAGCAGCGGGGACGGAGGGGATCAGCCCCAGCATTTT. Encoded protein: CASSGDGGDQPQHF. The variable domain in full, completed from reference TRBV5-1 and TRBJ1-5, reads KAGVTQTPRYLIKTRGQQVTLSCSPISGHRSVSWYQQTPGQGLQFLFEYFSETQRNKGNFPGRFSGRQFSNSRSEMNVSTLELGDSALYLCASSGDGGDQPQHFGDGTRLSIL.

This clone has just a few counts. The chain links TRBV4-1 to TRBJ1-4; D is undetermined. V gave up 1 base and J gave up 8 bases, with 11 bases separating them. This CDR3 contains 14 residues. Germline V lookup: CDR1 MGHRA, CDR2 YSYEKL. The CDR3 region has the DNA TGCGCCAGCAGCCAAGTCCAGGTGCGAGAAAAACTGTTTTTT. This gives the protein CASSQVQVREKLFF.

This clone has a handful of counts. Possible read error: a much larger clone is one base away. The same CDR3 can be traced to other DNA sequences in this sample. The chain recombines TRBV28 with TRBJ2-1, with D uncertain. The CDR3 is 11 amino acids. CDR1 and CDR2 from the germline V gene are MDHEN and SYDVKM. The V and J ends lost 5 bases and 4 bases respectively, with 3 bases between them. The CDR3 is CASSQYNEQFF. CDR3 sequence (DNA): TGTGCCAGCAGTCAGTACAATGAGCAGTTCTTC. The full variable domain, in which reference TRBV28 and TRBJ2-1 provide the parts outside the CDR3, is DVKVTQSSRYLVKRTGEKVFLECVQDMDHENMFWYRQDPGLGLRLIYFSYDVKMKEKGDIPEGYSVSREKKERFSLILESASTNQTSMYLCASSQYNEQFFGPGTRLTVL.

This clone was recorded a few times. The CDR3 here is CASSYGTGGYSPLHF. DNA for the CDR3: TGTGCCAGCAGCTACGGGACAGGGGGTTATTCACCCCTCCACTTT. The chain combines TRBV9 with TRBJ1-6; 11 nucleotides line up with TRBD1. Germline V lookup: CDR1 SGDLS, CDR2 YYNGEE. This CDR3 contains 15 residues. V was clipped by 4 bases and J by 8 bases; unmatched bases: 5.

The V call is TRBV7-2, the J call TRBJ1-3; D remains ambiguous. The CDR3 contains 12 residues. The V and J ends lost 6 bases and 0 bases respectively, with 3 bases between them. From germline, CDR1 is SGHTA and CDR2 FQGNSA. The chain's CDR3 is CASRSSGNTIYF. The DNA of the CDR3 is TGTGCCAGCAGGAGCTCTGGAAACACCATATATTTT.

This clone appeared a few times. The chain couples TRBV30 to TRBJ1-5; D perhaps matches TRBD1 (5 bases). The germline V gene has CDR1 GTSNPN and CDR2 SVGIG (reference sequence). The CDR3 is made up of 14 amino acids. The germline V and J ends were trimmed by 5 bases and 1 base, with 12 bases remaining between them. CDR3 region: CAWGLGESNQPQHF. The CDR3 DNA is TGTGCCTGGGGGCTAGGGGAGAGCAATCAGCCCCAGCATTTT.

Comment on this clone: This sample includes further DNA sequences coding for the same CDR3. This chain connects TRBV30 to TRBJ2-3; D ambiguous. From germline, CDR1 is GTSNPN and CDR2 SVGIG (reference sequence). V lost 0 bases and J 3 bases, leaving 1 base between the germline ends. The length of the CDR3 is 11 residues. In DNA form, the CDR3 reads TGTGCCTGGAGTGTAACAGATACGCAGTATTTT. This encodes CAWSVTDTQYF.

The chain links TRBV9 to TRBJ2-2; D unclear. In germline, CDR1 is SGDLS, CDR2 YYNGEE. V shed 5 bases and J shed 4 bases, with 6 bases lying between them. The CDR3 loop spans 12 amino acids. In DNA, the CDR3 is TGTGCCAGCAGGGGCCTCACCGGGGAGCTGTTTTTT. This codes for CASRGLTGELFF.

The rearrangement joins TRBV5-8 to TRBJ1-6; no clear D. Deletions cut 2 bases from V and 0 bases from J, with 9 bases between. This CDR3 spans 16 amino acids. The germline V gene encodes CDR1 SGHTS and CDR2 YDEGEE. The CDR3 loop is CASSFGVSSYNSPLHF. The CDR3 nucleotides are TGTGCCAGCAGCTTCGGCGTGAGCTCCTATAATTCACCCCTCCACTTT. The complete variable domain, with remaining parts taken from reference TRBV5-8 and TRBJ1-6, reads EAGVTQSPTHLIKTRGQQATLRCSPISGHTSVYWYQQALGLGLQFLLWYDEGEERNRGNFPPRFSGRQFPNYSSELNVNALELEDSALYLCASSFGVSSYNSPLHFGNGTRLTVT.

The chain is built from TRBV11-2 and TRBJ1-1, with no clear D. The CDR3 sequence is 11 residues long. V was cut by 5 bases and J by 11 bases, with 12 bases left in between. Germline assignment: CDR1 SGHAT and CDR2 FQNNGV. CDR3 region: CASSGLLDAFF. CDR3 DNA sequence: TGTGCCAGCAGCGGTCTTTTAGACGCTTTCTTT.

The J gene is TRBJ2-7, the V gene TRBV6-6; TRBD1 agrees at 9 bases. This CDR3 spans 13 amino acids. CDR1 and CDR2 (germline): MNHNY, SVGAGI (reference sequence). Trimming took 5 bases from V and 4 from J; bases not matched to a gene: 3. CDR3: CASSLGQGYEQYF. The DNA of the CDR3 is TGTGCCAGCAGTCTCGGACAGGGGTACGAGCAGTACTTC.

About this clone: The junction differs from germline at one of its ends, possibly a read error. The CDR3 is CASSLVETSGLLF. As DNA, the CDR3 is TGTGCCAGCAGCTTAGTTGAGACTAGCGGCTTACTCTTC. V and J are TRBV7-2 and TRBJ2-1, with TRBD2 matching 9 bases. CDR1 is SGHTA, CDR2 FQGNSA, per germline. The length of the CDR3 is 13 residues.